The 25 T cell receptor beta chains below were found in one sample sequenced in a study of T cell changes during pregnancy in multiple sclerosis. The protocol was immunoSEQ multiplex PCR, while the TCRdb copy is restricted to in-frame clones and leaves out a portion. This table holds tens of thousands of clones, roughly 93% found once. Sequenced material: CD8+ T cells from peripheral blood mononuclear cells, taken in the second trimester of pregnancy. These receptors were obtained from a female donor with multiple sclerosis, enrolled in a pregnancy study.

This chain uses TRBV9 with TRBJ2-7, with D possibly being TRBD2 (8 bases). Germline V lookup: CDR1 SGDLS, CDR2 YYNGEE. Trimming removed 4 bases at V and 1 base at J, with 18 bases between. The CDR3 is 16 residues long. The CDR3: CASSQGGGGPSYEQYF. In DNA, the CDR3 is TGTGCCAGCAGCCAAGGGGGCGGGGGGCCATCCTACGAGCAGTACTTC.

The chain uses TRBV27 and TRBJ1-1; D gene uncertain. The V end lost 7 bases, the J end lost 5 bases, and 17 bases lay between the germline ends. This CDR3 has 14 residues. The germline V gene has CDR1 MNHEY and CDR2 SMNVEV (reference sequence). CDR3 DNA sequence: TGTGCCAGCACCCCGGGCCGGGGTAGAACTGAAGCTTTCTTT. Encoded protein: CASTPGRGRTEAFF.

The genes are TRBV4-3 and TRBJ2-1; D gene uncertain. Per germline, CDR1 LGHNA and CDR2 YSLEER. V was cut by 2 bases and J by 5 bases, with 7 bases left in between. The CDR3 spans 13 residues. The CDR3 here is CASSQSYDNEQFF. CDR3 nucleotides: TGCGCCAGCAGCCAATCCTACGACAATGAGCAGTTCTTC.

The chain has TRBV14 and TRBJ2-7; possibly TRBD2 for D (6 bases). The CDR3 runs 16 residues. The germline CDR1 and CDR2 sequences are SGHDN and FVKESK. V was pared by 2 bases and J by 5 bases, with 19 bases between. This CDR3 reads CASSQRAGTLSDEQYF. In DNA, the CDR3 is TGTGCCAGCAGCCAAAGGGCCGGGACTCTTAGCGACGAGCAGTACTTC.

This clone was observed once. The J gene is TRBJ2-7, the V gene TRBV7-7; perhaps TRBD1 as D (6 bases). CDR3 size: 15 residues. From germline, CDR1 is SSHAT and CDR2 FNYEAQ (reference sequence). V lost 5 bases and J 3 bases, leaving 17 bases between the germline ends. Written as DNA, the CDR3 is TGTGCCAGCAGCCCGTCCCGGGACAAGATCTACGAGCAGTACTTC. The encoded protein is CASSPSRDKIYEQYF. Complete variable domain (other parts from reference TRBV7-7 and TRBJ2-7): GAGVSQSPRYKVTKRGQDVTLRCDPISSHATLYWYQQALGQGPEFLTYFNYEAQPDKSGLPSDRFSAERPEGSISTLTIQRTEQRDSAMYRCASSPSRDKIYEQYFGPGTRLTVT.

The chain recombines TRBV19 with TRBJ2-7; D remains ambiguous. The length of the CDR3 is 11 residues. CDR1 is LNHDA, CDR2 SQIVND, per germline (reference sequence). V was pared by 5 bases and J by 4 bases, with 6 bases between. The CDR3 DNA reads TGTGCCAGTAGTTCGTCGTACGAGCAGTACTTC. This sequence encodes CASSSSYEQYF.

The rearrangement links TRBV13 to TRBJ1-6; D is possibly TRBD1 (6 bases). Germline V gives CDR1 PRHDT, CDR2 FYEKMQ (reference sequence). There are 17 residues in the CDR3. V was trimmed by 3 bases and J by 12 bases, leaving 24 bases between them. In nucleotides, the CDR3 is TGTGCCAGCAGCTTGGGGGAACGACCCACAGGGACCGAACCCCTCCACTTT. Translated, it gives CASSLGERPTGTEPLHF.

The V and J genes are TRBV5-8 and TRBJ1-2; D is unresolved. CDR1 and CDR2 (germline): SGHTS, YDEGEE. Trimming took off 10 bases at V and 8 bases at J, with 24 bases between the two ends. The CDR3 is 14 residues long. The CDR3 sequence is CAQRFGELIRGYTF. The CDR3 coding sequence is TGTGCCCAGCGGTTTGGCGAGCTAATCAGGGGCTACACCTTC.

The chain carries TRBV5-6 and TRBJ2-7; D may be TRBD2 (5 bases). The germline V gene has CDR1 SGHDT and CDR2 YYEEEE. The CDR3 runs to 15 residues. Trimming took off 1 base at V and 2 bases at J, with 13 bases between the two ends. The CDR3 DNA reads TGTGCCAGCAGCTTGTCGATGGACTTTGCCTACGAGCAGTACTTC. It specifies CASSLSMDFAYEQYF.

The chain employs TRBV5-1 and TRBJ1-1; 8 bases align to TRBD1. CDR1 is SGHRS, CDR2 YFSETQ, per germline. The trim removed 4 bases at V and 3 bases at J, leaving 8 bases unmatched. This CDR3 has 15 amino acids. CDR3 amino acids: CASSAAGTGDTEAFF. CDR3 in DNA: TGCGCCAGCAGCGCGGCCGGGACAGGAGACACTGAAGCTTTCTTT.

The chain has TRBV2 and TRBJ2-1; D possibly corresponds to TRBD2 (6 bases). CDR3 length: 15 residues. V lost 6 bases, J lost 0 bases, and 12 bases lay in between. Per germline, CDR1 SNHLY and CDR2 FYNNEI. The CDR3 DNA is TGTGCCAGCAGCGGGACTCTTGTCTCCTACAATGAGCAGTTCTTC. Its protein product is CASSGTLVSYNEQFF.

The chain combines TRBV4-3 with TRBJ1-1; TRBD1 matches 7 bases. Germline loops: CDR1 LGHNA, CDR2 YSLEER. The CDR3 has 15 amino acids. Trimming cost V 4 bases and J 1 base; bases outside gene matches: 6. The CDR3 nucleotides read TGCGCCAGCAGCCCGGGACAGTTGGCGAACACTGAAGCTTTCTTT. Amino acid sequence: CASSPGQLANTEAFF.

The chain employs TRBV28 and TRBJ2-7; D is possibly TRBD1 (6 bases). Germline V CDR1 and CDR2: MDHEN, SYDVKM. Trimming took 6 bases from V and 5 from J, leaving 23 bases between them. This CDR3 has 16 residues. The CDR3 DNA is TGTGCCAGCAGCACGACTCTCAGGGGCCCCGTCGACGAGCAGTACTTC. It codes for CASSTTLRGPVDEQYF.

The table lists this clone with a count of one. The CDR3 region is CASSRLRLEGKETQYF. CDR3 nucleotides: TGTGCCAGCTCACGGCTTCGCCTCGAGGGCAAAGAGACCCAGTACTTC. The V and J genes are TRBV18 and TRBJ2-5, with D possibly TRBD2 on 5 matching bases. V was clipped by 4 bases and J by 3 bases, with 18 bases between them. This CDR3 is built from 16 residues. The germline V gene encodes CDR1 KGHSH and CDR2 LQKENI.

V gene TRBV18 combines with J gene TRBJ1-5; D is unclear. The CDR3 length is 16 residues. Trimming cost V 4 bases and J 0 bases, with 13 bases left between them. Germline CDR1 reads KGHSH; CDR2 reads LQKENI. This chain's CDR3 is CASSRSSEYSNQPQHF. In DNA form, the CDR3 reads TGTGCCAGCTCACGTTCTAGCGAATATAGCAATCAGCCCCAGCATTTT. Using reference TRBV18 and TRBJ1-5 for the parts outside the CDR3, the full variable domain is NAGVMQNPRHLVRRRGQEARLRCSPMKGHSHVYWYRQLPEEGLKFMVYLQKENIIDESGMPKERFSAEFPKEGPSILRIQQVVRGDSAAYFCASSRSSEYSNQPQHFGDGTRLSIL.

This rearrangement joins TRBV7-6 to TRBJ1-1; TRBD1 might be the D (5 bases). Germline V gene lookup returns CDR1 SGHVS and CDR2 FNYEAQ. Between the trimmed V and J ends, which lost 4 bases and 1 base, there was a span of 13 bases. This CDR3 is built from 15 residues. The CDR3 nucleotides read TGTGCCAGCAGCTCCTTGGGCAGGGAGAACACTGAAGCTTTCTTT. This encodes CASSSLGRENTEAFF. The full variable domain, rest sourced from reference TRBV7-6 and TRBJ1-1, is GAGVSQSPRYKVTKRGQDVALRCDPISGHVSLYWYRQALGQGPEFLTYFNYEAQQDKSGLPNDRFSAERPEGSISTLTIQRTEQRDSAMYRCASSSLGRENTEAFFGQGTRLTVV.

This chain joins TRBV4-3 and TRBJ1-6; 7 positions agree with TRBD1. Trimming at V came to 0 bases and at J to 9 bases, leaving 5 bases not matched to a gene. This CDR3 has 15 residues. Germline assignment: CDR1 LGHNA and CDR2 YSLEER. The CDR3 sequence: CASSQDKTGVSPLHF. As DNA, the CDR3 is TGCGCCAGCAGCCAAGATAAAACAGGGGTTTCACCCCTCCACTTT.

CDR3 sequence: CASIRRGRGAEAFF. The CDR3 region has the DNA TGTGCCAGCATCCGCCGGGGCAGGGGAGCTGAAGCTTTCTTT. V gene TRBV21-1 combines with J gene TRBJ1-1; TRBD1 was called by the table and not checked on the DNA. TRBV21-1 is labeled a pseudogene. This CDR3 is 14 amino acids long.

The chain is built from TRBV2 and TRBJ2-2; no clear D gene. Trimming cost V 6 bases and J 5 bases, with 7 bases left between them. The CDR3 is 12 amino acids. Germline V CDR1 and CDR2: SNHLY, FYNNEI. CDR3 residues: CASRRETGELFF. CDR3 bases: TGTGCCAGCAGGAGAGAAACCGGGGAGCTGTTTTTT. The whole variable domain, filled in from reference TRBV2 and TRBJ2-2, reads EPEVTQTPSHQVTQMGQEVILRCVPISNHLYFYWYRQILGQKVEFLVSFYNNEISEKSEIFDDQFSVERPDGSNFTLKIRSTKLEDSAMYFCASRRETGELFFGEGSRLTVL.

J is TRBJ1-2 and V is TRBV29-1; possible D gene TRBD1, 5 bases. Trimming left V 0 bases short and J 5 bases short, with 13 bases between. The CDR3 contains 14 residues. Germline V gene lookup returns CDR1 SQVTM and CDR2 ANQGSEA. CDR3 protein: CSVEDRAVAYGYTF. CDR3 DNA sequence: TGCAGCGTTGAAGACAGGGCCGTTGCTTATGGCTACACCTTC.

V gene TRBV28 combines with J gene TRBJ2-7; a possible D gene is TRBD2 (6 bases). CDR1 and CDR2 from the germline V gene are MDHEN and SYDVKM. The V gene lost 3 bases and the J gene lost 2 bases, with 11 bases spanning the gap. The CDR3 runs to 14 residues. CDR3 DNA sequence: TGTGCCAGCAGTTTTGGGGGAGGCCCCTACGAGCAGTACTTC. Its protein product is CASSFGGGPYEQYF.

The chain carries TRBV7-8 and TRBJ2-2, with no clear D. V lost 3 bases, J lost 1 base, and 9 bases lay in between. This CDR3 contains 15 residues. The V gene's germline CDR1 is SGHVS and CDR2 FQNEAQ. The CDR3 DNA reads TGTGCCAGCAGCTTTGGTGCGGTGAACACCGGGGAGCTGTTTTTT. Translation: CASSFGAVNTGELFF.

The rearrangement uses TRBV9 and TRBJ1-6, with a possible D match to TRBD1 (6 bases). Germline V gene sequence: CDR1 SGDLS, CDR2 YYNGEE. This CDR3 comprises 12 residues. Trimming pared 0 bases from V and 12 bases from J, leaving 7 bases between. CDR3 DNA sequence: TGTGCCAGCAGCGTAGACAGGGAACCCCTCCACTTT. Residues: CASSVDREPLHF.

The rearrangement joins TRBV2 to TRBJ2-5; 8 bases are shared with TRBD1. The CDR3 sequence is 16 residues long. Germline V gives CDR1 SNHLY, CDR2 FYNNEI. The J segment lost 1 base and the V segment lost 8 bases, leaving 12 bases of the junction unmatched. The DNA of the CDR3 is TGTGCCAGCCGAGGGGACAGGAGGAGGTCCCAAGAGACCCAGTACTTC. Translation gives CASRGDRRRSQETQYF.

The V gene is TRBV9, the J gene TRBJ1-1, with D hard to call. Trimming pared 4 bases from V and 8 bases from J, leaving 12 bases between. The CDR3 spans 12 residues. Looked up from germline, CDR1 is SGDLS and CDR2 is YYNGEE. The CDR3 DNA sequence: TGTGCCAGCAGCTCGCCGGGAGGCGAAGCTTTCTTT. This sequence encodes CASSSPGGEAFF.